This T cell receptor (beta chain) was recorded in a study of OX40 agonist ivuxolimab in advanced cancers. Study-level information: Patients were infused with ivuxolimab every 2 weeks at 0.01 to 10 mg/kg.

The germline gives CDR1 PRHDT, CDR2 FYEKMQ (reference sequence). The V end lost 5 bases, the J end lost 7 bases, and 17 bases lay between the germline ends. This CDR3 contains 14 residues. Repertoires were generated with immunoSEQ multiplex PCR, while TCRdb's copy carries only in-frame clones and drops some. Here the sample spans 84,000 or so clones, 94% being singletons. The chain carries TRBV13 and TRBJ1-2; D is unclear. This TCR was recovered from an adult with an advanced solid tumor such as melanoma, head and neck, liver or kidney cancer. The sequences come from CD4+ or CD8+ T cells sorted from blood, collected in a trial of the OX40 agonist ivuxolimab. The CDR3 region has the DNA TGTGCCAGCAGCCCAAGGACCGGGATTAGTGGCTACACCTTC. It encodes CASSPRTGISGYTF.